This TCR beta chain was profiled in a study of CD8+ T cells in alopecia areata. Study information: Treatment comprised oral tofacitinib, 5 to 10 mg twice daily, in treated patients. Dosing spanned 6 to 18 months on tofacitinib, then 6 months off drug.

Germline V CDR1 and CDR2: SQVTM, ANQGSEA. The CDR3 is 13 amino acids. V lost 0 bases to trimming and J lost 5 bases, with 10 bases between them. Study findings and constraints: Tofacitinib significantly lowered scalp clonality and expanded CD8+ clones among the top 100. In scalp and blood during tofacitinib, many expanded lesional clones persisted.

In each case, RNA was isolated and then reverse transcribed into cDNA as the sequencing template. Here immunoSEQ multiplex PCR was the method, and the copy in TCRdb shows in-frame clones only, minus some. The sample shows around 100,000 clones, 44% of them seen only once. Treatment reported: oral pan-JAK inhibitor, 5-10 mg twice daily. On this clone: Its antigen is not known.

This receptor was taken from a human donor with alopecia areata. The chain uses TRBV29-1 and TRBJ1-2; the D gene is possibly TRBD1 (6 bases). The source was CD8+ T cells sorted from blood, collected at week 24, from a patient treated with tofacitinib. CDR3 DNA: TGCAGCGTTGAAGAGGGGGCGACATATGGCTACACCTTC. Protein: CSVEEGATYGYTF. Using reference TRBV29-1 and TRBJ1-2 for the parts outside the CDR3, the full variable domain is SAVISQKPSRDICQRGTSLTIQCQVDSQVTMMFWYRQQPGQSLTLIATANQGSEATYESGFVIDKFPISRPNLTFSTLTVSNMSPEDSSIYLCSVEEGATYGYTFGSGTRLTVV.